In its sample, the clone carrying this TCR beta chain was seen once. The antigen is undetermined. This sample was included in a study of cytomegalovirus exposure and HLA in healthy donors. Points from the study as a whole: Indistinguishability led to the exclusion of some V segments, TRBV6-2 and TRBV6-3 included. A later analysis, which compared TCR beta chains of equal frequency, found the HLA-associated ones more clonally expanded. Segments of the TCR beta V type were, in most cases, productive about 90% or about 30% of the time in an earlier analysis.

With 0 bases removed from V and 5 bases from J, the gap between germline ends came to 10 bases. The CDR3 spans 14 residues. Per the germline V gene, CDR1 is KGHSH and CDR2 is LQKENI. Though probably carrying unrecorded immune exposures, donors were nominally healthy at sampling. 13 Jbeta primers and 60 Vbeta primers were used for the PCR. Profiled with immunoSEQ multiplex PCR; TCRdb holds only in-frame clones, not every one. Found here are about 140,000 clones, 79% of them singletons; the top ten hold about 6.8%. The rearrangement uses TRBV18 and TRBJ2-5, with D unclear. The clonotype originates from a man aged 40-49 years in good health and CMV-seropositive. The sample was PBMCs. The CDR3, as DNA: TGTGCCAGCTCACCACCGGCTACCAGGGAGACCCAGTACTTC. Protein product: CASSPPATRETQYF. Looking up the rest from reference TRBV18 and TRBJ2-5 gives the full variable domain: NAGVMQNPRHLVRRRGQEARLRCSPMKGHSHVYWYRQLPEEGLKFMVYLQKENIIDESGMPKERFSAEFPKEGPSILRIQQVVRGDSAAYFCASSPPATRETQYFGPGTRLLVL.